This TCR beta chain was identified during a study of OX40 agonist ivuxolimab in advanced cancers. Overall study context: Patients achieving partial responses numbered three: one hepatocellular carcinoma case and two cutaneous melanoma cases. Study observations and caveats: Expanded clones tended on average to be more numerous among CD8+ T cells than CD4+. Antigen specificity of clonally expanded peripheral T cells was not established.

This table comes from immunoSEQ multiplex PCR, and its TCRdb copy is limited to in-frame clones, with some not included. The data hold about 130,000 clones, with around nine tenths observed a single time. Points on this clone: No antigen is known for it.

The study sampled blood at baseline, cycle 4 day 1, and cycle 7 day 1. From germline, CDR1 is PRHDT and CDR2 FYEKMQ (reference sequence). The CDR3 loop spans 17 amino acids. V gave up 5 bases and J gave up 0 bases; unmatched junction bases: 1. This chain uses TRBV13 with TRBJ2-6, with TRBD2 matching 13 bases. The starting material was CD4+ or CD8+ T cells sorted from blood, obtained in a trial of the OX40 agonist ivuxolimab. This receptor was identified in an adult with an advanced solid tumor such as melanoma, head and neck, liver or kidney cancer. The CDR3 nucleotides read TGTGCCAGCAGCCGGACTAGCGGGGGCTCTGGGGCCAACGTCCTGACTTTC. Amino acids: CASSRTSGGSGANVLTF.